This record covers a single T cell receptor beta chain. The data were taken from a study of T cell responses to AZD1222 COVID-19 vaccine. Germline CDR1 is LGHNA and CDR2 is YNFKEQ. V was cut by 1 base and J by 11 bases, with 11 bases left in between. CDR3 length: 12 residues. This table comes from immunoSEQ multiplex PCR, and its TCRdb copy is limited to in-frame clones, with some not included. The sample holds under 170,000 clones, 94% seen once. The sample in question was peripheral blood, obtained on day 0 of AZD1222 vaccination. The chain couples TRBV4-2 to TRBJ1-1; D gene ambiguous. This clonotype was sampled from an adult in good health. The CDR3 loop reads CASSQGRADAFF. Written as DNA, the CDR3 is TGTGCCAGCAGCCAAGGTAGGGCGGACGCTTTCTTT.